What follows is one T cell receptor (beta chain) and its context. The data derive from a study of blood T cell repertoires in COVID-19. The overall study: Spain, Italy and the United States supplied samples that represented acute and convalescent COVID-19. The analysed material was cDNA or gDNA that came from T cells, B-cell-depleted T cells, or PBMCs.

In the source study's methods: From reference gene primer amplification, estimates of nucleated cell counts were derived. TCRdb's table, derived via immunoSEQ multiplex PCR, lists solely in-frame clones and lacks some. V and J calls and clone size are copied from that table; D and trimming were computed from the DNA. This table holds 190,000 or so clones, approximately 86% found once. This CDR3 region has 16 residues. Germline CDR1 reads MDHEN; CDR2 reads SYDVKM. With 6 bases removed from V and 6 bases from J, the gap between germline ends came to 24 bases. The sample consisted of peripheral blood. The chain couples TRBV28 to TRBJ2-7; TRBD1 is a possible D gene (6 bases). This TCR was sampled from a man aged 35 to 55 with active or convalescent COVID-19. The CDR3 nucleotides read TGTGCCAGCAGCCCCCCATGGGGGCGCGACGAGGGCGAGCAGTACTTC. Translated: CASSPPWGRDEGEQYF.